The T cell receptor beta chain under discussion was sequenced for a study of cytomegalovirus exposure and HLA in healthy donors. Findings and caveats of the study: Sequencing depth across donors, presence/absence analyses assumed, was roughly uniform. Segments of the TCR beta V type were, in most cases, productive about 87% or about 30% of the time in an earlier analysis. HLA alleles showed associations with approximately 15,000 TCR beta sequences in a later analysis, at a 0.05 false discovery rate.

Though probably carrying unrecorded immune exposures, donors were nominally healthy at sampling. Comment on this clone: Its cognate antigen is unknown.

The PCR had 60 Vbeta and 13 Jbeta primers. Sequencing used immunoSEQ multiplex PCR; TCRdb keeps in-frame clones, though not all of them. The data hold about 120,000 clones, with around three quarters observed a single time. Trimming at V came to 2 bases and at J to 5 bases, leaving 4 bases not matched to a gene. Germline V gives CDR1 SGDLS, CDR2 YYNGEE. The CDR3 extends over 14 amino acids. The gene calls are TRBV9 and TRBJ2-3; 8 nucleotides match TRBD2. The TCR sequence derives from a female donor in good health and CMV-seronegative. Sequencing was carried out using PBMCs. The CDR3 DNA follows: TGTGCCAGCAGCGTTGCGGGGGGCATAGATACGCAGTATTTT. Amino acids: CASSVAGGIDTQYF.